This TCR beta chain is drawn from a study of tumor-infiltrating T cells and Merkel cell polyomavirus. As for the study in general: The T cells studied were KLL-specific CD8+ cells against Merkel polyomavirus. Study findings and constraints: MCC-specific survival was better with more unique KLL-specific clonotypes in tumors.

Profiling relied on immunoSEQ multiplex PCR, and the TCRdb table lists in-frame clones only, not all of them. This table has 20,000 to 30,000 clones, around 90% appearing once. Turning to this clone: Its target is unknown.

Immunohistochemistry showed robust Merkel cell polyomavirus Large T antigen staining in every patient's tumor. V lost 6 bases and J 4 bases, leaving 10 bases between the germline ends. The CDR3 has 13 amino acids. Germline V gene sequence: CDR1 SNHLY, CDR2 FYNNEI. The chain joins TRBV2 to TRBJ2-1, with D perhaps matching TRBD2 (6 bases). The sequenced sample was lymph node tissue. The clonotype was recovered from a man aged 50-60 years with Merkel cell carcinoma. The CDR3 sequence is CASSPGTYNEQFF. The CDR3 DNA reads TGTGCCAGCAGCCCCGGGACTTACAATGAGCAGTTCTTC.